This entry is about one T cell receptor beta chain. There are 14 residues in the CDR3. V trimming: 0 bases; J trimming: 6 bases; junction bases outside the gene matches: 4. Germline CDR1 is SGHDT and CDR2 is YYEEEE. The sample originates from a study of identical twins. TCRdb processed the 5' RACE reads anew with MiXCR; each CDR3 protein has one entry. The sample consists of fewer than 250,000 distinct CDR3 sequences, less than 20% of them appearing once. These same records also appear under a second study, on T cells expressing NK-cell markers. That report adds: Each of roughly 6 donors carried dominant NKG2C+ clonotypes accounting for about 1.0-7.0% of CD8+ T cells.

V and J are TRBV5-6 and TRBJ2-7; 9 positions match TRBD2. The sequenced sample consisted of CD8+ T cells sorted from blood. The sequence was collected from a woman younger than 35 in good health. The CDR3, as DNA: TGTGCCAGCAGCTTGGATCTAGCGGGAACCGAGCAGTACTTC. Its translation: CASSLDLAGTEQYF.